The table lists the clone carrying this T cell receptor beta chain with a few counts. What it binds is not known. The data belong to a study of T-cell memory formation after mild COVID-19. Trimming shortened V by 1 base and J by 4 bases, and 15 bases separated the two germline ends. The CDR3 runs 16 residues. TCRdb reprocessed the 5' RACE reads via MiXCR and lists one record per CDR3 protein. The data show just under 550,000 distinct CDR3 sequences, just over 20% seen once. Whole-study results and caveats: Specificity for SARS-CoV-2 was not confirmed among the second-wave clones peaking on day 37.

The TCR originated in an adult woman who had mild COVID-19 (a few samples of this study predate the infection). Cell type and time point are not known. The chain carries TRBV12-3 or TRBV12-4 and TRBJ2-3, with D possibly called TRBD1 or TRBD2 (6 bases each). The material sequenced was PBMCs or a T cell subset sorted from them (not recorded which). The CDR3 sequence: CASSLEGGGRPDTQYF. In nucleotides, the CDR3 is TGTGCCAGCAGTTTAGAGGGGGGCGGACGGCCAGATACGCAGTATTTT.